The rows below give T cell receptor beta chains drawn from one sample of a study of blood T cell repertoires in COVID-19. TCRdb's copy holds only in-frame clones and misses some; the assay was immunoSEQ multiplex PCR. The repertoire consists of around 140,000 clones, with 75% to 90% occurring once and the leading ten covering 6% to 7%. Source material: peripheral blood. The source is a man at least 80 years old with acute or convalescent COVID-19. The conserved cysteine and the conserved F or W are not part of the CDR3 here. Only some rows state a clone size, as once, few, many or a class for expanded clones.

CDR3aa | v_gene | abundance | j_gene
ASSGALSRTDVGYT | TRBV6-1 | - | TRBJ1-2
ASSSGTGILEQY | TRBV5-1 | once | TRBJ2-7
ASTTALESAKNIQY | TRBV11-3 | - | TRBJ2-4
ASSAGTGTYEQY | TRBV10-2 | - | TRBJ2-7
ASSPPQRPDNEQF | TRBV11-1 | - | TRBJ2-1
ASSTQGPQETQY | TRBV6-5 | - | TRBJ2-5
ASSLRTAGANVLT | TRBV28 | - | TRBJ2-6
ASSFVAVNTEAF | TRBV5-6 | - | TRBJ1-1
ASSHSSGANVLT | TRBV3-1/TRBV3-2 | - | TRBJ2-6
ASRGRDRGNQPQH | TRBV27 | - | TRBJ1-5
ASRAEGLDTDTQY | TRBV3-1/TRBV3-2 | - | TRBJ2-3
ASRTGEKEKLF | TRBV2 | - | TRBJ1-4
AWSVGDTYEQY | TRBV30 | - | TRBJ2-7
ASSSPGQPREQY | TRBV7-8 | - | TRBJ2-7
ASGRRELNSPLH | TRBV10-2 | - | TRBJ1-6
ASSLRDRDNSPLH | TRBV4-1 | - | TRBJ1-6
ASSTTGGVNEQF | TRBV19 | - | TRBJ2-1
ASSKGESQYEQY | TRBV19 | few | TRBJ2-7
ASSLGSSGGLYEQY | TRBV5-4 | - | TRBJ2-7
ASSLQGRDEQY | TRBV27 | few | TRBJ2-7
ASSSGGAALNTEAF | TRBV5-1 | - | TRBJ1-1
ASIKAPGGKLF | TRBV28 | - | TRBJ1-4
ASSLNRGDNEQF | TRBV5-4 | - | TRBJ2-1
ASSSTGGHEQY | TRBV7-9 | few | TRBJ2-7
ASRDDAGVNTEAF | TRBV2 | - | TRBJ1-1
ASSAGNTEAF | TRBV7-9 | - | TRBJ1-1
ASSEDRGRIDTQY | TRBV25-1 | - | TRBJ2-3
ASSESPGGGNTEAF | TRBV10-1 | once | TRBJ1-1
ASSWTGSGYGYT | TRBV3-1/TRBV3-2 | - | TRBJ1-2
ASSIGQALRPQY | TRBV19 | - | TRBJ2-3
ATSTDRQGNSYNEQF | TRBV15 | - | TRBJ2-1
ASREQGAISGNTIY | TRBV7-9 | - | TRBJ1-3
ASSSHPTVTGELF | TRBV19 | once | TRBJ2-2
ASSFDGNYAGEETQY | TRBV28 | - | TRBJ2-5
ASSLEGMPPNNEQF | TRBV5-1 | - | TRBJ2-1
ASSRSTFGQGYT | TRBV7-2 | - | TRBJ1-2
ASSRPTADTQY | TRBV4-2 | - | TRBJ2-3
ASSVLQGKMNEQF | TRBV5-1 | - | TRBJ2-1
ASSPAGGGYGYT | TRBV18 | - | TRBJ1-2
ASSLTGGAGYGYT | TRBV5-1 | - | TRBJ1-2
ASSLNSYTEAF | TRBV7-2 | once | TRBJ1-1